Described below is a single T cell receptor (beta chain) sequence and its context. Its specificity is not known. TCRbeta libraries were built with three rounds of nested PCR, modified from ARM-PCR. TCRdb ran MiXCR on the multiplex PCR reads and lists one entry per CDR3 protein. The data show some 77,000 distinct CDR3 sequences, with approximately 68% seen just once and over 10% held by the top ten. The sample is drawn from a study of tumor and adjacent non-tumor tissue in lung cancer. Notes on the study in general: Shorter survival was associated with higher TCR diversity in tumors.

The template was RNA from unsorted bulk tissue. The sample was lung tumor tissue. The TCR was taken from a woman aged 65 to 85 with non-small cell lung cancer.

The CDR3: CASSRGLSSYNSPLHF. Written as DNA, the CDR3 is TGTGCCAGCAGCCGCGGGCTGAGCAGCTATAATTCACCCCTCCACTTT. V is TRBV4-2 and J is TRBJ1-6, with D hard to call. The CDR3 totals 16 residues. Trimming pared 4 bases from V and 3 bases from J, leaving 13 bases between. CDR1 and CDR2 from the germline V gene are LGHNA and YNFKEQ.